The sequence of this T cell receptor (beta chain) was determined in a study of Ad26.COV2.S vaccination and SARS-CoV-2 variants. The treatment was: 15 to 20 received Ad26.COV2.S at low or high dose, single or two shots; 5 received placebo; per-sample allocation not given. Sampling was done on day 63 after the first vaccine or placebo injection. Turning to this clone: Other DNA sequences within the sample encode an identical CDR3.

The assay was immunoSEQ multiplex PCR, and TCRdb's table has in-frame clones only and misses some. The sample records fewer than 400,000 clones, around four fifths being singletons. V shed 4 bases, J shed 5 bases, and the junction held 8 bases outside the gene matches. The CDR3 has 15 residues. Germline-derived CDR1 and CDR2 are SGHRS and YFSETQ. Sequencing was performed on peripheral blood, taken in a trial of Ad26.COV2.S vaccine versus placebo. The chain couples TRBV5-1 to TRBJ1-1; TRBD1 agrees at 10 bases. The receptor was derived from a person aged 18-65 years who received the Ad26.COV2.S COVID-19 vaccine or a placebo. CDR3 bases: TGCGCCAGCAGCCCCGGGACAGGGGTAGGGACTGAAGCTTTCTTT. Its protein product is CASSPGTGVGTEAFF. The variable domain in full, with the rest retrieved from reference TRBV5-1 and TRBJ1-1, is KAGVTQTPRYLIKTRGQQVTLSCSPISGHRSVSWYQQTPGQGLQFLFEYFSETQRNKGNFPGRFSGRQFSNSRSEMNVSTLELGDSALYLCASSPGTGVGTEAFFGQGTRLTVV.